Presented here are 16 T cell receptor beta chains from one specimen sequenced in a study of human T cells and chemical hapten exposure. The sample's time point: patch test 2, 6 weeks after DPC sensitization. Stated treatment: therapeutic diphenylcyclopropenone sensitization with weekly scalp DPC. TCRdb re-called the RACE reads with MiXCR, one entry per CDR3 protein. The sample has 75,000 to 100,000 distinct CDR3 sequences; roughly a tenth are singletons. The starting material was whole blood, obtained in connection with sensitization to the hapten diphenylcyclopropenone (DPC). All receptors derive from a woman aged 40-49 years with alopecia areata. Some clones in this sample may be carry-over from other donors' samples.

This clonotype was seen only a few times. The chain has TRBV7-2 and TRBJ1-2, with D possibly matching TRBD1 (5 bases). CDR1 is SGHTA and CDR2 is FQGNSA in the germline V gene. V was pared by 3 bases and J by 8 bases, with 16 bases between. The CDR3 has 14 residues. Here the CDR3 reads CASSFSSGFSGYTF. CDR3 coding DNA: TGTGCCAGCAGCTTTTCGTCAGGGTTTAGCGGCTACACCTTC.

This clonotype was seen at least ten times. This sequence joins TRBV7-8 and TRBJ2-7, with D tentatively TRBD1 (6 bases). The CDR3 consists of 14 residues. The V and J ends lost 11 bases and 2 bases respectively, with 19 bases between them. Germline CDR1 and CDR2: SGHVS and FQNEAQ. In DNA form, the CDR3 reads TGTGCCTCACACACAGGGTCAGATCCCTACGAGCAGTACTTC. This encodes CASHTGSDPYEQYF.

The chain has TRBV2 and TRBJ2-2, with 8 positions matching TRBD1. The CDR3 totals 13 residues. The V and J ends lost 6 bases and 5 bases, in that order; junction bases with no gene match: 2. CDR1 is SNHLY, CDR2 FYNNEI, per germline. The CDR3 bases are TGTGCCAGCAGGGACAGGGTAACCGGGGAGCTGTTTTTT. Translating it yields CASRDRVTGELFF.

There are many counts of this clonotype. The V call is TRBV7-2, the J call TRBJ2-1; no reliable D call. Per the germline V gene, CDR1 is SGHTA and CDR2 is FQGNSA. The V end lost 1 base, the J end lost 5 bases, and 6 bases lay between the germline ends. There are 13 residues in the CDR3. The CDR3 region has the DNA TGTGCCAGCAGCTTAGTTCCAGACAATGAGCAGTTCTTC. This codes for CASSLVPDNEQFF.

In this sample, this clonotype turned up many times. The rearrangement links TRBV29-1 to TRBJ2-3; D might be TRBD1 (6 bases). Germline V lookup: CDR1 SQVTM, CDR2 ANQGSEA. The ends were cut back, 4 bases at V and 2 bases at J, with 13 bases in the middle. CDR3 length equals 14 residues. The CDR3 nucleotides read TGCAGCGTTGTACCGGGACATGTCACAGATACGCAGTATTTT. It is translated as CSVVPGHVTDTQYF.

The V and J genes are TRBV2 and TRBJ1-6, with D possibly matching TRBD1 (5 bases). The germline gives CDR1 SNHLY, CDR2 FYNNEI. V lost 7 bases, J lost 7 bases, and 14 bases lay in between. The CDR3 totals 14 residues. The CDR3 loop reads CASNPEGRNSPLHF. CDR3 bases: TGTGCCAGCAACCCGGAGGGGAGGAATTCACCCCTCCACTTT.

This sequence joins TRBV12-3 or TRBV12-4 and TRBJ1-2, with D unclear. Trimming left V 3 bases short and J 4 bases short, with 9 bases between. The CDR3 spans 13 residues. CDR3 protein: CASSLGAVYGYTF. The CDR3, as DNA: TGTGCCAGCAGTTTGGGCGCAGTCTATGGCTACACCTTC.

This clonotype was seen at least ten times. J is TRBJ2-1 and V is TRBV7-2; a possible D gene is TRBD2 (5 bases). Trimming shortened V by 5 bases and J by 5 bases, and 13 bases separated the two germline ends. Looked up from germline, CDR1 is SGHTA and CDR2 is FQGNSA. The CDR3 consists of 14 residues. The chain's CDR3 is CASSPGPGNNEQFF. CDR3 nucleotide sequence: TGTGCCAGCAGCCCAGGTCCGGGGAACAATGAGCAGTTCTTC.

This clonotype appeared a few times. The genes are TRBV10-3 and TRBJ2-7; 9 bases agree with TRBD1. Germline lookup yields CDR1 ENHRY and CDR2 SYGVKD. The CDR3 contains 16 residues. V gave up 5 bases and J gave up 7 bases; unmatched junction bases: 15. The DNA for the CDR3 is TGTGCCATCAGTCCTCCCCCAGGGACAGGGCCGGGAGAGCAGTACTTC. This gives the protein CAISPPPGTGPGEQYF.

The chain couples TRBV19 to TRBJ2-7; 9 nucleotides match TRBD2. V gave up 5 bases and J gave up 3 bases; unmatched junction bases: 8. The CDR3 runs 15 residues. Per the germline V gene, CDR1 is LNHDA and CDR2 is SQIVND (reference sequence). The CDR3 region is CASSDPAGGRYEQYF. The DNA of the CDR3 is TGTGCCAGTAGTGACCCAGCGGGGGGCCGCTACGAGCAGTACTTC.

The rearrangement joins TRBV20-1 to TRBJ2-2; no reliable D call. Trimming removed 5 bases at V and 3 bases at J, with 10 bases between. This CDR3 is built from 13 residues. Germline CDR1 reads DFQATT; CDR2 reads SNEGSKA (reference sequence). The CDR3: CSAPERHTGELFF. CDR3 DNA: TGCAGTGCTCCCGAGAGGCACACCGGGGAGCTGTTTTTT.

This clonotype was seen at least ten times. The chain's CDR3 is CASSPQGGNTEAFF. CDR3 nucleotides: TGTGCCAGCTCCCCCCAGGGAGGGAACACTGAAGCTTTCTTT. The rearrangement joins TRBV18 to TRBJ1-1, with D perhaps TRBD1 (5 bases). The CDR3 loop spans 14 amino acids. CDR1 is KGHSH, CDR2 LQKENI, per germline. Trimming cost V 6 bases and J 1 base, with 12 bases left between them.

V is TRBV29-1 and J is TRBJ2-5, with no clear D. The germline gives CDR1 SQVTM, CDR2 ANQGSEA. The CDR3 runs to 13 residues. Trimming stripped 1 base from V and 5 bases from J, with 11 bases between. The CDR3 reads CSVEAGGMETQYF. In nucleotides, the CDR3 is TGCAGCGTTGAAGCGGGCGGAATGGAGACCCAGTACTTC.

The chain employs TRBV12-3 or TRBV12-4 and TRBJ2-1; the D gene could be TRBD1 or TRBD2 (5 bases each). This CDR3 contains 12 residues. Trimming removed 0 bases from V and 11 bases from J, with 8 bases in between. CDR3 in DNA: TGTGCCAGCAGTTTAGCCCAGGGACAGCAGTTCTTC. This encodes CASSLAQGQQFF.

This clonotype was counted a few times. This chain links TRBV4-3 with TRBJ2-7; a possible D gene is TRBD2 (6 bases). This CDR3 region has 14 residues. The germline V and J ends were trimmed by 1 base and 5 bases, with 12 bases remaining between them. CDR1 is LGHNA and CDR2 is YSLEER in the germline V gene. The CDR3 loop reads CASSQGLEVDEQYF. The CDR3 DNA reads TGCGCCAGCAGCCAAGGACTAGAGGTTGACGAGCAGTACTTC.

This clonotype occurred a few times. The gene calls are TRBV27 and TRBJ1-4; D call uncertain. The CDR3 is made up of 14 amino acids. The V gene lost 2 bases and the J gene lost 7 bases, with 11 bases spanning the gap. CDR1 and CDR2 from the germline V gene are MNHEY and SMNVEV (reference sequence). CDR3 in amino acids: CASSLTGVGEKLFF. CDR3 coding DNA: TGTGCCAGCAGTTTAACCGGCGTAGGTGAAAAACTGTTTTTT.